The subject of this entry is one T cell receptor beta chain. This CDR3 has 12 amino acids. Germline CDR1 reads LGHNA; CDR2 reads YNFKEQ. V dropped 2 bases and J dropped 6 bases, with 8 bases sitting between them. This sample is part of a study of T cell changes during pregnancy in multiple sclerosis. Assay used: immunoSEQ multiplex PCR; TCRdb lists only in-frame clones, some missing. Of about 59,000 clones in the sample, approximately 94% are singletons; the top ten hold 2.5% to 3%. The V call is TRBV4-2, the J call TRBJ2-7; D gene ambiguous. Material: CD8+ T cells from peripheral blood mononuclear cells, obtained after pregnancy. This sequence was found in a female donor with multiple sclerosis, enrolled in a pregnancy study. CDR3 nucleotides: TGTGCCAGCAGCCAATCTACGGGCGAGCAGTACTTC. As protein: CASSQSTGEQYF.